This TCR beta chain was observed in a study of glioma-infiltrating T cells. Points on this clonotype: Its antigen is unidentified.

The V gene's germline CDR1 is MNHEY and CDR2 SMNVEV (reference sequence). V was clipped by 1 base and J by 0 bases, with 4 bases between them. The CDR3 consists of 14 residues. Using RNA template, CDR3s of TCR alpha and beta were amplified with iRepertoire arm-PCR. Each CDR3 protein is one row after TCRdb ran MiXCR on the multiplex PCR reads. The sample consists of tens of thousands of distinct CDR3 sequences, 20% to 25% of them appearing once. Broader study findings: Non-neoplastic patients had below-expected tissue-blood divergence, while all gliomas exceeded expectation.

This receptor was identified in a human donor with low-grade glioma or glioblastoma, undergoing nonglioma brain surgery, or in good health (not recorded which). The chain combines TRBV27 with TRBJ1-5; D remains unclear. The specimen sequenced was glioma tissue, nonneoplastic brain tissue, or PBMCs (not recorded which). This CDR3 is CASSLLVSNQPQHF. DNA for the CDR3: TGTGCCAGCAGTTTATTGGTTAGCAATCAGCCCCAGCATTTT.